This TCR beta chain stems from a study of early T cells in non-severe SARS-CoV-2 infection. Study overall: Sequencing of unsorted whole blood was done on bulk RNA, leaving chains unpaired. Study-wide points: Clonotype matching in VDJdb favored anti-spike CD8 responses and did not capture private and CD4 specificities.

This clonotype has ten or more counts. Its antigen is unidentified. Germline lookup yields CDR1 GTSNPN and CDR2 SVGIG (reference sequence). Losses at the gene ends were 1 base for V and 1 base for J; bases not matched to a gene: 5. CDR3 length equals 15 residues. Attachment of unique molecular identifiers to individual cDNA molecules was performed. TCRdb reprocessed the 5' RACE reads with MiXCR, giving one entry per CDR3 protein. In the table there are some 64,000 distinct CDR3 sequences, more than 10% of which are singletons. The sample taken for sequencing was whole blood. J is TRBJ1-1 and V is TRBV30, with 8 bases aligning to TRBD1. This sequence originates from an adult who was a healthcare worker with PCR-confirmed SARS-CoV-2 infection or an uninfected control (not recorded which). The CDR3 spells CAWSDRGETNTEAFF. For the CDR3, the DNA is TGTGCCTGGAGTGACAGGGGGGAGACGAACACTGAAGCTTTCTTT.